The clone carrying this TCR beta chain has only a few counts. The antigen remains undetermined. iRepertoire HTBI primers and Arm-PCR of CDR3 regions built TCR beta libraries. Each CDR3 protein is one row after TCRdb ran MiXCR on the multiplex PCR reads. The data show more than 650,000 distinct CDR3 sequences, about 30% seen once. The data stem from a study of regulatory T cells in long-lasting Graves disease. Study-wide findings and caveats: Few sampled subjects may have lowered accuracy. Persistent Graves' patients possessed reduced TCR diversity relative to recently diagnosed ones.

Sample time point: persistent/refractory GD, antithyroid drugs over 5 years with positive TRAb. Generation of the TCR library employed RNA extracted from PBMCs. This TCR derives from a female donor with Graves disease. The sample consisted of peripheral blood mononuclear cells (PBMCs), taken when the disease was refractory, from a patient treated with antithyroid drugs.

CDR3 nucleotides: TGTGCCAGTAGTATAAACAGGGTCAATCAGCCCCAGCATTTT. Protein: CASSINRVNQPQHF. The chain recombines TRBV19 with TRBJ1-5, with D possibly matching TRBD1 (6 bases). Germline loops: CDR1 LNHDA, CDR2 SQIVND (reference sequence). The CDR3 has 14 residues. The V and J ends lost 2 bases and 3 bases respectively, with 8 bases between them.